This TCR beta chain was sequenced in a study of shared clonotypes between healthy human individuals (dated by TCRdb to the early 2020s). At the level of the whole study: Three men and two women, aged 18 to 49 years, made up the cohort. For each donor, CD4 naive and CD4 memory were each run on three plates, CD8 naive on two plates, and CD8 memory on one plate. To estimate repertoire size and how much clonotype sharing occurs between individuals, the study deeply sequenced the blood TCR repertoires of about 5 healthy adults. To increase sequencing depth and limit assay-specific biases, TCR repertoire library preparation and sequencing were carried out by different laboratories using diverse techniques. Between about 0.8 and 9.5 billion PBMCs per donor were obtained by leukapheresis. Overall study results and their limits: The genetic and exposure-history diversity represented was limited by the small number of donors. Rarefaction of sorted-subset datasets indicated incomplete sequencing despite the large sequencing depth. Roughly 5.2% of naive CD4, 3% to 4% of naive CD8, around 2.3% of memory CD4, and 0.4% of memory CD8 clonotypes were shared across a few donors. Based on pairwise subsampling, the degree of clonotype sharing among donors was expected to be affected by sequencing depth. Naive subsets generally had larger estimated clonotype richness than memory subsets did. Compared with non-shared clonotypes, the clonotypes found in all four sorted-subset donors had higher generation probabilities. Sampling was restricted to blood, and TCR repertoires in tissue are likely to differ from TCR repertoires in blood.

Reading the germline V gene (reference sequence) gives CDR1 LNHDA and CDR2 SQIVND. Trimmed from V: 2 bases; trimmed from J: 7 bases; junction bases lacking a gene match: 7. The CDR3 covers 15 residues, taking in both the cysteine and the phenylalanine. The retained sequence is limited to the CDR3, 45 bases, with the frame set at the first base. The donors were healthy, HIV-negative adults with no recently reported acute infections or vaccinations. Every donor was a Caucasian adult residing in Nashville, Tennessee, USA. Magnetic negative selection was used to enrich CD4+ T cells, after which naive cells were positively selected on CD45RA and the negative fraction became the memory subset. After blood collection by leukapheresis, PBMCs were isolated using Ficoll-Histopaque density gradient centrifugation and then cryopreserved in the vapor phase of liquid nitrogen. Purity and quantity of every magnetically sorted T cell population were checked by analytical flow cytometry. From each sorted fraction, genomic DNA was isolated and quantified by UV absorbance on a Nanodrop 2000c.

Using the deep immunoSEQ assay, TCR CDR3 regions were amplified from genomic DNA by multiplex PCR. For each cell subset, the extracted genomic DNA was distributed evenly across all wells of several immunoSEQ 96-well plates, and each plate served as one replicate. For sorted subsets, around 200 ng genomic DNA, equal to 25,000 to 35,000 T cell genomes, was loaded into each replicate PCR. Purified libraries were measured with a Qubit 3.0 fluorometer, size-checked on a Bioanalyzer 2100, and measured again with the KAPA Library Quantification kit. A separate single-read 150-cycle Illumina NextSeq 550 flow cell was used to sequence each immunoSEQ 96-well plate. Turning to the authors' computational methods: The immunoSEQ output contained only junctional sequences without quality scores, so filtering could not match that applied to full-length reads. Sequences were annotated with PyIR, a Python wrapper for IgBLAST v1.9, using IMGT germline references to assign V/J genes and CDR3. Any read was removed if the V/J assignment was weak (E-value above 1e-6), the CDR3 was missing, or the read contained stop codons, out-of-frame junctions, or ambiguous translated residues. V3J clonotypes were defined as sequences sharing the same inferred V gene, J gene, and CDR3 amino acid sequence. To compute the percentage overlap between repertoires, the number of shared unique clonotypes was divided by the size of the smaller repertoire. Repertoire richness was assessed with RTK rarefaction, the Chao1 estimator, and Recon v2.1 estimates of unobserved clonotypes. Generation probabilities were computed with OLGA for all TCRbeta clonotypes obtained by the gDNA method from several donors. What TCRdb holds here is the immuneACCESS table cut down to in-frame rearrangements. Part of the clones is not present; checked against another copy, under half of the missing clones reflect an unresolved V gene, and the others are unexplained. V, J and clone size are taken as reported in that table, and D and trimming were inferred from the DNA itself. In all, the sample holds about 2,500,000 clones, and around nine tenths of those were seen once. The ten largest make up roughly 0.15% of the sample.

A remark on this clone: What this receptor recognizes is not known. No much larger clonotype is one base removed from it; base qualities were not supplied.

Sequenced material: naive CD4+ T cells sorted from blood. Read against the paper, the sample's cell subset or site label means: CD45RA+ positively selected. This TCR was sampled from a man aged 18 to 30 in good health. This receptor chain uses TRBV19 and TRBJ2-1; TRBD2 fits 8 bases in the junction. CDR3 sequence: CASSILKRELNEQFF. The nucleotide sequence is TGTGCCAGTAGTATACTCAAGCGGGAGTTGAATGAGCAGTTCTTC.